This entry lists 6 T cell receptor beta chains sequenced from one sample in a study of HIV-infected patients and healthy controls. Reverse transcription used about 500 ng RNA and constant-region primers for alpha and beta. Separate chain-specific third strand synthesis with multiplexing indices produced the alpha and beta libraries. From the 5' RACE reads, TCRdb called clonotypes with MiXCR, one entry per CDR3 protein. Of 15,000 to 20,000 distinct CDR3 sequences listed, 8.5% are singletons. Roughly three months, about 14 weeks, into antiretroviral therapy, follow-up blood was collected. Whole blood was used without fractionation, so all unsorted peripheral T cells were included. The specimen was blood, collected during antiretroviral therapy. These receptors all stem from an adult with HIV infection.

This clonotype has at least ten counts. This sequence joins TRBV29-1 and TRBJ2-7; TRBD1 aligns across 8 bases. V was pared by 3 bases and J by 3 bases, with 7 bases of the junction left unmatched. The CDR3 extends over 14 amino acids. CDR1 and CDR2 (germline): SQVTM, ANQGSEA. DNA of the CDR3: TGCAGCGTTGAGTCCGACAGGGGTAGCTACGAGCAGTACTTC. Its protein product is CSVESDRGSYEQYF.

This clonotype showed up many times. This chain joins TRBV20-1 and TRBJ2-3, with D perhaps matching TRBD1 (8 bases). The germline CDR1 and CDR2 sequences are DFQATT and SNEGSKA (reference sequence). The ends were cut back, 4 bases at V and 3 bases at J, with 14 bases in the middle. CDR3 length: 14 residues. The CDR3 nucleotides read TGCAGTGCTACAGACAGGGGAGGGACAGATACGCAGTATTTT. This encodes CSATDRGGTDTQYF.

There are many counts of this clonotype. The rearrangement uses TRBV11-2 and TRBJ2-7, with a tentative D call TRBD2 (7 bases). The CDR3 totals 14 residues. V was cut by 4 bases and J by 3 bases, with 13 bases left in between. Per germline, CDR1 SGHAT and CDR2 FQNNGV. The CDR3 DNA reads as TGTGCCAGCAGCTGGGGGGGCGCGGGCTACGAGCAGTACTTC. Amino acid sequence: CASSWGGAGYEQYF.

This clonotype was counted a few times. This chain uses TRBV29-1 with TRBJ2-7; D unresolved. V dropped 1 base and J dropped 0 bases, with 7 bases sitting between them. CDR1 is SQVTM and CDR2 is ANQGSEA in the germline V gene. The CDR3 has 13 residues. CDR3 nucleotide sequence: TGCAGCGTTGAAGGGCGGTTCTCCTACGAGCAGTACTTC. Encoded protein: CSVEGRFSYEQYF.

This clonotype was seen ten or more times. This rearrangement joins TRBV6-2 or TRBV6-3 to TRBJ1-2; maybe TRBD1 (5 bases). CDR3 length: 13 residues. Per germline, CDR1 MNHEY and CDR2 SVGEGT. Trimming took 7 bases from V and 6 from J, leaving 15 bases between them. The CDR3 sequence is CASTLTVWDGYTF. CDR3 nucleotide sequence: TGTGCCAGCACCCTGACAGTATGGGATGGCTACACCTTC.

This clonotype was seen repeatedly, ten times or more. The chain carries TRBV7-8 and TRBJ1-6, with D possibly being TRBD1 (5 bases). Between the trimmed V and J ends, which lost 3 bases and 9 bases, there was a span of 15 bases. CDR1 and CDR2 (germline): SGHVS, FQNEAQ. The CDR3 consists of 15 residues. CDR3 in amino acids: CASSFGEDITSPLHF. The CDR3 bases are TGTGCCAGCAGCTTCGGCGAGGACATCACTTCACCCCTCCACTTT. The full variable domain, in which reference TRBV7-8 and TRBJ1-6 provide the parts outside the CDR3, is GAGVSQSPRYKVAKRGQDVALRCDPISGHVSLFWYQQALGQGPEFLTYFQNEAQLDKSGLPSDRFFAERPEGSVSTLKIQRTQQEDSAVYLCASSFGEDITSPLHFGNGTRLTVT.